The T cell receptor beta chain under discussion was sequenced for a study of T cells in localized non-small cell lung cancer. Study-wide results and limits: Across samples, adjacent lung featured a median roughly 60 of the top 100 tumor clones. Compared with tumor, uninvolved adjacent lung displayed greater T cell clonality, ranking highest overall. Overall survival was longer when the density of T cells in the blood was higher. Heterogeneity within the tumor remains possible, as just one region underwent sequencing.

Only one count was recorded for this clone. Its antigen is not known. TCRdb's copy holds only in-frame clones and misses some; the assay was immunoSEQ multiplex PCR. The sample records some 35,000 clones, around nine tenths being singletons. The CDR3 spans 16 residues. Germline CDR1 LNHDA, CDR2 SQIVND (reference sequence). After removal of 4 bases from V and 2 bases from J, the junction contained 9 bases not matched to a gene. This sequence joins TRBV19 and TRBJ2-3, with 7 bases matching TRBD1. The sequence was collected from a female donor older than 55 with stage I lung adenocarcinoma. The sequencing used peripheral blood, collected before any cancer treatment. CDR3 amino acids: CASSTSQGFFTDTQYF. The CDR3 DNA follows: TGTGCCAGTAGTACCTCACAGGGGTTCTTCACAGATACGCAGTATTTT.